The rows below give T cell receptor beta chains drawn from one sample of a study of PD-L1 blockade in urothelial cancer. Clones were read by immunoSEQ multiplex PCR, and TCRdb kept only the in-frame ones, dropping some. The profile shows some 120,000 clones, around 89% of them singletons. The starting material was PBMCs, obtained around atezolizumab (anti-PD-L1) treatment. All receptors derive from a man aged 60 to 75 with urothelial cancer. Both conserved end residues are part of each CDR3. D genes are given only for firm matches. Clone size is not always given. Where it is, it says once, few, many or a class for expanded clones.

size	length	D	V	J	DNA	CDR3
once	16	TRBD1	TRBV19	TRBJ1-5	TGTGCCAGTAGGGCACAGGGGGCCCTCAGCAATCAGCCCCAGCATTTT	CASRAQGALSNQPQHF
.	14	.	TRBV6-5	TRBJ2-3	TGTGCCAGCAGCCTATCGATAAGCACAGATACGCAGTATTTT	CASSLSISTDTQYF
.	15	TRBD2	TRBV6-6	TRBJ2-1	TGTGCCAGCAGTCCTCCGGGACTAGTGGCGTATGAGCAGTTCTTC	CASSPPGLVAYEQFF
.	14	TRBD1	TRBV13	TRBJ1-3	TGTGCCAGCAGCCCGTGGACAGGGGTGGGCACCATATATTTT	CASSPWTGVGTIYF
.	16	TRBD2	TRBV18	TRBJ2-3	TGTGCCAGCTCACCAGGCGCGGGACTAGCATCAGATACGCAGTATTTT	CASSPGAGLASDTQYF
.	16	.	TRBV1	TRBJ2-7	TGCACCAGCAGCCAAGATTCCCGGGACAGGGTACCCGAGCAGTACTTC	CTSSQDSRDRVPEQYF
.	14	.	TRBV10-3	TRBJ2-5	TGTGCCATCAGTGTTGGGGGCGGGAGAGAGACCCAGTACTTC	CAISVGGGRETQYF
few	16	.	TRBV7-3	TRBJ1-6	TGTGCCAGCAGCTCCTCAGGAATCGCCTCCAATTCACCCCTCCACTTT	CASSSSGIASNSPLHF
.	15	TRBD2	TRBV9	TRBJ2-7	TGTGCCAGCAGCTCACAGGCGGGAGCTTCCTACGAGCAGTACTTC	CASSSQAGASYEQYF
.	15	TRBD1	TRBV6-6	TRBJ1-3	TGTGCCAGCAGTCCACAAGGACAGGGTGGAAACACCATATATTTT	CASSPQGQGGNTIYF
.	15	TRBD2	TRBV11-2	TRBJ2-7	TGTGCCAGCAGCTTAGAAGCGGGGGTTCACTACGAGCAGTACTTC	CASSLEAGVHYEQYF
.	14	TRBD2	TRBV7-9	TRBJ2-1	TGTGCCAGCAGCGGGACTAGTGTGAGTAGTGAGCAGTTCTTC	CASSGTSVSSEQFF
.	15	.	TRBV5-8	TRBJ1-2	TGTGCCAGCAGCTGGCTTGTGACAGCCAACTATGGCTACACCTTC	CASSWLVTANYGYTF
.	14	TRBD1	TRBV18	TRBJ1-4	TGTGCCAGCTCTTCGGGACAGGCACATGAAAAACTGTTTTTT	CASSSGQAHEKLFF
.	15	TRBD1	TRBV28	TRBJ2-6	TGTGCCAGCAGTAGACAGGGTACCGGGGCCAACGTCCTGACTTTC	CASSRQGTGANVLTF
few	13	TRBD1	TRBV19	TRBJ1-5	TGTGCCAGTAGTGGACAGGGCCCTCAGCCCCAGCATTTT	CASSGQGPQPQHF
.	16	TRBD2	TRBV11-3	TRBJ2-7	TGTGCCAGCAGCCCCCGGGGGAGGGGCGCCTCCTACGAGCAGTACTTC	CASSPRGRGASYEQYF
.	14	TRBD2	TRBV7-2	TRBJ2-7	TGTGCCAGCAGTGAGCGGGGATACTCCTACGAGCAGTACTTC	CASSERGYSYEQYF
.	15	TRBD2	TRBV28	TRBJ2-7	TGTGCCAGCAGTCTCCCGGGACTAGCGGCCTACGAGCAGTACTTC	CASSLPGLAAYEQYF
.	11	.	TRBV4-2	TRBJ1-5	TGTGCCAGCAGCCACCCACAGGCCCAGCATTTT	CASSHPQAQHF
.	14	TRBD1	TRBV10-1	TRBJ1-1	TGCGCCAGCAGCCCGGGACAGGGGGCCCCTGAAGCTTTCTTT	CASSPGQGAPEAFF
.	18	.	TRBV4-2	TRBJ2-7	TGTGCCAGCAGCCAAGATTTGCGGGCAACAGGGAGCTCCTACGAGCAGTACTTC	CASSQDLRATGSSYEQYF
once	18	TRBD1	TRBV14	TRBJ2-3	TGTGCCAGCAGCCCGATCCCGTTCGGGACAGGGTCAGTGGATACGCAGTATTTT	CASSPIPFGTGSVDTQYF
.	14	.	TRBV25-1	TRBJ2-2	TGTGCCAGCAGTGAACTTGGGGCTTGGGGGGAGCTGTTTTTT	CASSELGAWGELFF
.	14	.	TRBV11-2	TRBJ1-3	TGTGCCAGCAGCCTCAGGGAGGGTGGAAACACCATATATTTT	CASSLREGGNTIYF
.	15	TRBD1	TRBV13	TRBJ2-7	TGTGCCAGCAGAACCGGGGGACAGGGGATCCACGAGCAGTACTTC	CASRTGGQGIHEQYF
.	13	TRBD1	TRBV5-6	TRBJ2-7	TGTGCCAGCAGCACTGGACAGGGGGACGAGCAGTACTTC	CASSTGQGDEQYF
.	16	TRBD1	TRBV19	TRBJ1-1	TGTGCCAGTACCTCAACGACAGGGGGCCGGGACACTGAAGCTTTCTTT	CASTSTTGGRDTEAFF
few	13	.	TRBV5-1	TRBJ2-5	TGCGCCAGCTACCGGGATATGGGGGAGACCCAGTACTTC	CASYRDMGETQYF
.	15	TRBD2	TRBV7-3	TRBJ2-3	TGTGCCAGCAGCTCCCTAGCGGGAGGCCCAGATACGCAGTATTTT	CASSSLAGGPDTQYF
.	15	TRBD2	TRBV5-1	TRBJ2-2	TGCGCCAGCAGCTTCACTAGCGGGAACACCGGGGAGCTGTTTTTT	CASSFTSGNTGELFF
.	14	TRBD1	TRBV5-8	TRBJ1-3	TGTGCCAGCAGCTGGGGGACAGGGCCAACTACCATATATTTT	CASSWGTGPTTIYF
few	14	.	TRBV19	TRBJ2-2	TGTGCCAGTAGTGTGGCGGCTTTTTCCGGGGAGCTGTTTTTT	CASSVAAFSGELFF
.	13	.	TRBV2	TRBJ1-4	TGTGCCAGCGGGGAGATGGGGGGTGAAAAACTGTTTTTT	CASGEMGGEKLFF
.	13	TRBD1	TRBV19	TRBJ2-1	TGTGCCAGTGGGACAGGTTACGAGGATGAGCAGTTCTTC	CASGTGYEDEQFF
.	15	.	TRBV11-3	TRBJ2-1	TGTGCCAGCAGCTTAGAGGGGGCGGTTTACAATGAGCAGTTCTTC	CASSLEGAVYNEQFF